The present TCR beta chain was sequenced within a study of blood T cell repertoires in COVID-19 (dated by TCRdb to the early 2020s). Turning to the overall study: Samples from collaborators originated in the United States, Italy and Spain and spanned both the acute and convalescent phases of COVID-19. The material from the prospective study consisted of cDNA or gDNA derived from T cells, B-cell-depleted T cells, or PBMCs. Deeply sampled blood TCRbeta repertoires from subjects exposed to, actively infected with, or recovered from COVID-19 were included in the dataset. The repertoires were released in a freely available public database intended as a resource for research on the immune response to SARS-CoV-2. The samples were drawn from two sources: the first 160 participants of the ongoing ImmuneRACE study, and 950 to 1,500 subjects contributed by 6 global collaborators. A de-identified subject ID, COVID-19 status, age in years and sex were almost always included in the sample metadata. Where HLA class I and class II types were available, the types were taken from metadata supplied by the sample provider, not from assay-based typing.

The CDR3 numbers 14 residues from cysteine through phenylalanine. The only DNA kept is the CDR3, 42 bases in frame from the first base. Ends trimmed: V by 2 bases, J by 6 bases; bases unmatched to a gene: 6. Via the germline V gene, CDR1 is SGHTA and CDR2 FQGNSA. Whole blood was collected in K2EDTA tubes by collaborating institutions according to the institutions' own protocols. For TCRbeta analysis, collaborator samples were shipped as frozen whole blood, as isolated PBMCs, or as DNA extracted from either sample type. Concerning this clone: Its recognized antigen is unknown. Base qualities were left out, and no much larger clone turns up one base away.

TCRbeta CDR3 regions were amplified from genomic DNA by means of the immunoSEQ Assay, a bias-controlled multiplex PCR. The authors' analysis ran thus. The number of nucleated cells in each sample was estimated from the amplification of reference gene primers within the assay. To quantify the absolute abundance of each unique TCRbeta CDR3 rearrangement, sequence reads were collapsed and filtered. Productive Simpson clonality was computed per sample as the square root of Simpson's diversity index over productive rearrangements. TCRdb re-hosts the immuneACCESS table, in-frame sequences only. Its copies lack some clones; in the studies checked, an unresolved V gene accounts for under half of them, and the cause for the rest is not known. D and trimming come from the DNA, and the V and J calls and clone size come from that table. The sample data list 24,000 or so clones, and roughly 80% of these were observed just once. The ten largest clones capture 55% to 65% of the sample.

What the authors observed across the whole study: The amount of clinical and demographic metadata varied by source and participant and was provided uncurated.

Sequences were obtained from peripheral blood. The V and J genes are TRBV7-2 and TRBJ2-7; TRBD1 lines up with 8 middle nucleotides. The receptor comes from a woman over 75 with acute or convalescent COVID-19. The sequence in DNA is TGTGCCAGCAGCTTACAGGGGGCGGCTGGCGAGCAGTACTTC. The resulting protein is CASSLQGAAGEQYF.